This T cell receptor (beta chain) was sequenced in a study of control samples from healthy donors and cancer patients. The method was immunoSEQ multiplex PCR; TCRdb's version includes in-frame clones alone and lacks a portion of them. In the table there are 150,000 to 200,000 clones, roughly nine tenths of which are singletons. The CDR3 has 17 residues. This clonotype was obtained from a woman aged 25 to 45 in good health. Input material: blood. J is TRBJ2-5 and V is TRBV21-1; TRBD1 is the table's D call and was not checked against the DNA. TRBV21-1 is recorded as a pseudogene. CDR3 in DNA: TGTGCCAGCAGCAAAGGACCGGGACAGGTCTTACAAGAGACCCAGTACTTC. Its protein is CASSKGPGQVLQETQYF.